This TCR beta chain came from a study of T cell responses to AZD1222 COVID-19 vaccine. Assay: immunoSEQ multiplex PCR; the TCRdb copy retains only in-frame clones and omits some. The repertoire has 200,000 to 250,000 clones, 85% to 95% of them found once; the top ten carry 0.95% to 1.1%. Looked up from germline, CDR1 is SGHNT and CDR2 is YYREEE (reference sequence). Trimming took off 5 bases at V and 6 bases at J, with 11 bases between the two ends. This CDR3 is built from 13 residues. J is TRBJ1-4 and V is TRBV5-4; maybe TRBD1 (6 bases). The sequenced sample was peripheral blood, obtained on day 0 of MenACWY control vaccination. The source of this sequence is an adult in good health. CDR3: CASRKQGDEKLFF. The CDR3 DNA reads TGTGCCAGCAGGAAACAGGGCGATGAAAAACTGTTTTTT.